Listed below are T cell receptor beta chains from one sample, sequenced in a study of T cells in Graves' hyperthyroidism and ophthalmopathy. TCRdb recomputed calls from the multiplex PCR reads with MiXCR, one row per CDR3 protein. The sample includes 400,000 to 500,000 distinct CDR3 sequences, approximately 15% of them seen just once. Sample: blood. These receptor sequences come from a man aged 18 to 29 with Graves' ophthalmopathy. CDR3s include the opening cysteine and the closing phenylalanine or tryptophan. Each record gives: J gene, V gene, CDR3 protein.

TRBJ2-1 | TRBV5-1 | CASRTTGSSYNEQFF
TRBJ2-2 | TRBV9 | CASSASGANTGELFF
TRBJ2-1 | TRBV5-1 | CASSAKRPGEHNEQFF
TRBJ1-5 | TRBV24-1 | CATSEDKIGGNQPQHF
TRBJ2-1 | TRBV4-1 | CASSQDRWEGHLNEQFF
TRBJ2-7 | TRBV24-1 | CATSDPTGNEQYF
TRBJ2-3 | TRBV7-8 | CASSGFLVDPYTQYF
TRBJ1-4 | TRBV27 | CASSLLGFSAGKLFF
TRBJ2-7 | TRBV5-1 | CASSFAGGQGAYEQYF
TRBJ2-5 | TRBV18 | CASSPGTRATEETQYF
TRBJ2-3 | TRBV12-3/TRBV12-4 | CASSLPPGNTQYF
TRBJ1-2 | TRBV6-1 | CASSPGTVRANYGYTF
TRBJ2-2 | TRBV27 | CASSPTPQAGELFF
TRBJ2-5 | TRBV29-1 | CSVGLLLEATLRGGETQYF
TRBJ2-7 | TRBV5-1 | CASRAGGYEQYF
TRBJ2-5 | TRBV5-5 | CASSLRTVWEETQYF
TRBJ2-7 | TRBV12-3/TRBV12-4 | CASSFTGREQYF
TRBJ1-5 | TRBV12-3/TRBV12-4 | CASRWTDSNNQPQHF
TRBJ2-7 | TRBV27 | CASSSGGGAYEQYF
TRBJ2-1 | TRBV7-2 | CASSLDLAGGRIYNEQFF
TRBJ2-7 | TRBV7-2 | CASSVDGREQYF
TRBJ1-1 | TRBV6-1 | CASSEEGQYWTEAFF
TRBJ2-2 | TRBV15 | CATSRISDNTGELFF
TRBJ2-5 | TRBV20-1 | CSARMVETQYF
TRBJ2-5 | TRBV5-1 | CASSFGDQAQYF
TRBJ1-6 | TRBV19 | CASSISLQGRSPLHF
TRBJ2-3 | TRBV20-1 | CSARRSSGRTDTQYF
TRBJ2-1 | TRBV29-1 | CSVVMGLNEQFF
TRBJ1-2 | TRBV11-3 | CASSSDRGESGYTF